This TCR beta chain was retrieved from a study of identical twins. TCRdb ran MiXCR on the 5' RACE reads and lists one entry per CDR3 protein. The sample shows 400,000 to 500,000 distinct CDR3 sequences, around an eighth of them seen only once. Germline-derived CDR1 and CDR2 are MDHEN and SYDVKM. The CDR3 is 12 residues long. After removal of 5 bases from V and 11 bases from J, the junction contained 6 bases not matched to a gene. These same records also appear under a second study, on yellow fever vaccine responses in identical twins.

The chain joins TRBV28 to TRBJ1-1; 9 bases fit TRBD1. This receptor was obtained from a woman aged 18 to 35 in good health. The sample consisted of CD4+ T cells sorted from blood. This chain's CDR3 is CASSQNRGLAFF. CDR3 nucleotide sequence: TGTGCCAGCAGTCAGAACAGGGGGCTGGCTTTCTTT.